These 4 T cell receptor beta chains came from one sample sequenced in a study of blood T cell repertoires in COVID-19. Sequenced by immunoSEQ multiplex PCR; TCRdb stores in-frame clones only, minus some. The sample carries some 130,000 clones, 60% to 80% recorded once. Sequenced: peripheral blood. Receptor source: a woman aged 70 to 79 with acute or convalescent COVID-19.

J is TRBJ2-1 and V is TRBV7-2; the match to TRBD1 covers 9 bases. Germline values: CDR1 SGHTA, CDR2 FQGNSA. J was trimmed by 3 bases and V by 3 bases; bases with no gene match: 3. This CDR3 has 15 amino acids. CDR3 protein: CASSFDRGFYNEQFF. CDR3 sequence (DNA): TGTGCCAGCAGCTTCGACAGGGGGTTCTACAATGAGCAGTTCTTC.

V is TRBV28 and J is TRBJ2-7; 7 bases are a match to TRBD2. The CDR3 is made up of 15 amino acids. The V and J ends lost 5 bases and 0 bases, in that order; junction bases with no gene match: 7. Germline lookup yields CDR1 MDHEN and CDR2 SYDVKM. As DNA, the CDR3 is TGTGCCAGCAGTCCCCCAGCGGGGCTCTCCTACGAGCAGTACTTC. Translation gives CASSPPAGLSYEQYF.

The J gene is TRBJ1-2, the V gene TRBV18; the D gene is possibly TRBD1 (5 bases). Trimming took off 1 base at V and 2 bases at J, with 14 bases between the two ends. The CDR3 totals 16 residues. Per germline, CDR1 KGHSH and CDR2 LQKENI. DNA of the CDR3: TGTGCCAGCTCACCACTGATAACTGCAGGGAACTATGGCTACACCTTC. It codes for CASSPLITAGNYGYTF.

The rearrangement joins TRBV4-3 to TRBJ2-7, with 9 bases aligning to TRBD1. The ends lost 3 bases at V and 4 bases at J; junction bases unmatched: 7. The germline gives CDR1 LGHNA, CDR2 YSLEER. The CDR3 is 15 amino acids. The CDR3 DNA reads TGCGCCAGCAGCCAGGGACAGGGCGGATCTTACGAGCAGTACTTC. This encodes CASSQGQGGSYEQYF.